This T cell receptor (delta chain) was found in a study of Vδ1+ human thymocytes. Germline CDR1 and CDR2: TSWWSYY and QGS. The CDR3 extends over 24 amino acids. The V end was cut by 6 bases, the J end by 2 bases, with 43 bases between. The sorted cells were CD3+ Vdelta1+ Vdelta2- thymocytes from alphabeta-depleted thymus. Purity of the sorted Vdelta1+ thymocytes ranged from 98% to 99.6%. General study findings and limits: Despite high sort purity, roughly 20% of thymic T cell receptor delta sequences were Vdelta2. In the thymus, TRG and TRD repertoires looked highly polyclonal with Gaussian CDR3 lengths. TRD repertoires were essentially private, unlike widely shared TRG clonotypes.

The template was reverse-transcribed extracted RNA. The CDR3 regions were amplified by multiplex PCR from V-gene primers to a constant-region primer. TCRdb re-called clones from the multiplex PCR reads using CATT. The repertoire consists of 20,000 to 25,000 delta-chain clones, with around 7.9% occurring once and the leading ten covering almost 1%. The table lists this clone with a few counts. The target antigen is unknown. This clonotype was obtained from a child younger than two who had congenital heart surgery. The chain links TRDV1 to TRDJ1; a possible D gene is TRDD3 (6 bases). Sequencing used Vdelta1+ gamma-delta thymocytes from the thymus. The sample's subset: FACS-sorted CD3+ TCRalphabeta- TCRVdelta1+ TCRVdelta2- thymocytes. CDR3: CALGISGGLASSCHHPLRTDKLIF. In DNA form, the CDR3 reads TGTGCTCTTGGAATAAGCGGGGGACTGGCCTCCTCCTGCCACCACCCGTTACGGACCGATAAACTCATCTTT.